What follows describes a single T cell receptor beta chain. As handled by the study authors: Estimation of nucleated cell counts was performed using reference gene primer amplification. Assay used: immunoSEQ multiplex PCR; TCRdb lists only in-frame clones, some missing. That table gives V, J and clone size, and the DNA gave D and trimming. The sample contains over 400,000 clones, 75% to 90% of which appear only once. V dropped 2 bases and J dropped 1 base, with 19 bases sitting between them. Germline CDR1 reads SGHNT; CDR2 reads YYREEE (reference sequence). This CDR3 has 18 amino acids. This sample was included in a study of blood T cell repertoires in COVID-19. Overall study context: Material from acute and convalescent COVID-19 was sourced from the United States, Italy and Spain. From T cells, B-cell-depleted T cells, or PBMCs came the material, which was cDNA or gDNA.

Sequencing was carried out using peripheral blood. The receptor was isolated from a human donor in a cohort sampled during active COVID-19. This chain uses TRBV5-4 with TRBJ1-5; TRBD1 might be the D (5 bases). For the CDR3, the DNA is TGTGCCAGCAGCTTCAAATCAGGGTATAGGGAAAGCAATCAGCCCCAGCATTTT. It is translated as CASSFKSGYRESNQPQHF.